This T cell receptor (beta chain) was recovered during a study of T-cell reconstitution after alpha-beta-depleted transplantation in children. This clonotype was seen more than once but under ten times. A TCRbeta library incorporating unique molecular identifiers was prepared. TCRdb ran MiXCR on the PCR reads and lists one entry per CDR3 protein. The table includes about 580,000 distinct CDR3 sequences, 20% to 25% detected once. CDR1 and CDR2 from the germline V gene are DFQATT and SNEGSKA (reference sequence). The CDR3 contains 13 residues. Trimming removed 6 bases at V and 1 base at J, with 13 bases between.

J is TRBJ2-7 and V is TRBV20-1, with D maybe TRBD1 (6 bases). The clonotype comes from a boy younger than two who had a stem cell transplant for acute myeloid leukemia, so the T cells may come from the graft donor. This material consisted of PBMCs, mostly from graft donor cells, taken 360 days after TCRalphabeta/CD19-depleted stem cell transplant. The CDR3 DNA reads TGCAGTGCCCTCAGGGGCCTTTCCTACGAGCAGTACTTC. This encodes CSALRGLSYEQYF.